The following is a T cell receptor beta chain sequence with its context. Original analysis: Estimated nucleated cell counts came from reference gene primer amplification. TCRdb's table, derived via immunoSEQ multiplex PCR, lists solely in-frame clones and lacks some. That table supplies the V and J calls and clone size; D and trimming were determined from the DNA. The sample has some 100,000 clones; approximately 90% are singletons. This sample stems from a study of blood T cell repertoires in COVID-19. The wider study: The samples span acute and convalescent COVID-19 from the United States, Italy and Spain. PBMCs, B-cell-depleted T cells, or T cells provided the cDNA or gDNA that made up the material.

The V gene's germline CDR1 is SGHAT and CDR2 FQDESV (reference sequence). The J segment lost 8 bases and the V segment lost 5 bases, leaving 5 bases of the junction unmatched. This CDR3 is 13 amino acids long. This clonotype was obtained from a man aged 45 to 65 with acute or convalescent COVID-19. Sequencing was performed on peripheral blood. The V and J genes are TRBV11-1 and TRBJ2-1, with 8 bases that match TRBD2. This CDR3 reads CASSRGLAHEQFF. In DNA form, the CDR3 reads TGTGCCAGCAGCCGCGGACTAGCTCATGAGCAGTTCTTC.